These 6 T cell receptor beta chains were all obtained from the same sample, sequenced in a study of early T cells in non-severe SARS-CoV-2 infection. TCRdb independently ran MiXCR on the 5' RACE reads; one entry per CDR3 protein. The sample records over 50,000 distinct CDR3 sequences, 8% to 10% being singletons. Sequencing was performed on whole blood. The receptors derive from an adult who was a healthcare worker with PCR-confirmed SARS-CoV-2 infection or an uninfected control (not recorded which).

This chain connects TRBV27 to TRBJ2-7; 9 bases fit TRBD1. CDR1 is MNHEY and CDR2 is SMNVEV in the germline V gene (reference sequence). This CDR3 contains 14 residues. V was pared by 5 bases and J by 6 bases, with 8 bases of the junction left unmatched. Written as DNA, the CDR3 is TGTGCCAGCAGTGTACAGGGGGCTTTGGGCGAGCAGTACTTC. Translating it yields CASSVQGALGEQYF.

V is TRBV21-1 and J is TRBJ1-4; the D segment call TRBD1 is taken from the table without a DNA check. TRBV21-1 constitutes a pseudogene. CDR3 size: 14 residues. The CDR3 DNA reads as TGTGCCAGCAGTAACCGGGACAGGGCTGAAAAACTGTTTTTT. Residues: CASSNRDRAEKLFF.

This chain connects TRBV20-1 to TRBJ2-1; 8 positions match TRBD1. Germline assignment: CDR1 DFQATT and CDR2 SNEGSKA (reference sequence). With 6 bases clipped from V and 5 bases from J, the junction kept 9 bases outside the gene matches. The CDR3 consists of 14 residues. CDR3 protein: CSASDRGDDNEQFF. The CDR3 DNA reads as TGCAGTGCCTCAGACAGGGGTGACGACAATGAGCAGTTCTTC.

This clonotype was detected many times. The V gene is TRBV10-3, the J gene TRBJ2-3, with a possible D match to TRBD2 (6 bases). The CDR3 covers 15 residues. V was trimmed by 8 bases and J by 2 bases, leaving 17 bases between them. Looked up from germline, CDR1 is ENHRY and CDR2 is SYGVKD. CDR3 nucleotides: TGTGCCATCTCACCAGTCGGGGGAATCACAGATACGCAGTATTTT. Its translation is CAISPVGGITDTQYF.

The chain links TRBV20-1 to TRBJ1-1; D possibly corresponds to TRBD1 (5 bases). CDR1 is DFQATT, CDR2 SNEGSKA, per germline (reference sequence). The CDR3 runs to 12 residues. V was cut by 2 bases and J by 3 bases, with 7 bases left in between. The DNA for the CDR3 is TGCAGTGCTAGACAGGGACACACTGAAGCTTTCTTT. It codes for CSARQGHTEAFF.

The chain has TRBV18 and TRBJ1-6, with D maybe TRBD1 (5 bases). This CDR3 is built from 15 residues. V lost 1 base to trimming and J lost 10 bases, with 14 bases between them. Germline V gene lookup returns CDR1 KGHSH and CDR2 LQKENI. CDR3 region: CASSPQGTLGSPLHF. For the CDR3, the DNA is TGTGCCAGCTCACCACAGGGGACCCTAGGGTCACCCCTCCACTTT. The full variable domain, rest sourced from reference TRBV18 and TRBJ1-6, is NAGVMQNPRHLVRRRGQEARLRCSPMKGHSHVYWYRQLPEEGLKFMVYLQKENIIDESGMPKERFSAEFPKEGPSILRIQQVVRGDSAAYFCASSPQGTLGSPLHFGNGTRLTVT.